The clone carrying this T cell receptor (beta chain) came up many times. Each diagnosis was grounded in clinical symptoms, serum thyroxine and TRAb, thyroid ultrasound, and orbital computed tomography. The data stem from a study of T cells in Graves' hyperthyroidism and ophthalmopathy. The CDR3 length is 15 residues. Per the germline V gene, CDR1 is SGHRS and CDR2 is YFSETQ. Germline trimming cut 0 bases from V and 4 bases from J; bases unmatched to any gene: 3. RNA transcripts served as the template for amplifying TCR beta CDR3 regions. The HTBI primer set served for first-round RT-PCR of the TCR CDR3. TCRdb re-called the multiplex PCR reads through MiXCR, storing one row per CDR3 protein. This sample has around 340,000 distinct CDR3 sequences, with approximately 15% found just once.

The chain has TRBV5-1 and TRBJ2-3, with 9 bases lining up with TRBD2. The sequence was collected from a woman aged 30 to 39 with Graves' hyperthyroidism. The sample taken for sequencing was blood. CDR3 amino acids: CASSLAAGGADTQYF. In DNA form, the CDR3 reads TGCGCCAGCAGCTTGGCCGCGGGAGGGGCAGATACGCAGTATTTT.